The rows below give T cell receptor beta chains drawn from one sample of a study of blood T cell repertoires in COVID-19. Generated by immunoSEQ multiplex PCR, the TCRdb table keeps only in-frame clones and is missing some. The repertoire holds over 350,000 clones, with roughly 87% as singletons. Material: PBMCs or T cells enriched from blood (not recorded which). These receptors were obtained from a woman aged 18-29 years with acute COVID-19. The CDR3 runs from the conserved cysteine through the conserved F or W. D genes are given only for firm matches. The listing skips clone size in some rows; elsewhere it reads once, few, many or a size class.

j_call d_call clone_size v_call cdr3_aa cdr3_nt
TRBJ2-1 NA NA TRBV27 CASSLLPAQGGEQFF TGTGCCAGCAGTTTACTTCCGGCCCAGGGCGGTGAGCAGTTCTTC
TRBJ2-7 NA NA TRBV7-2 CASSLASVRISARETYEQYF TGTGCCAGCAGCTTAGCGTCTGTTCGTATCTCTGCCCGGGAGACCTACGAGCAGTACTTC
TRBJ1-2 TRBD1 NA TRBV9 CASSVGTELNYGYTF TGTGCCAGCAGCGTGGGGACAGAACTTAACTATGGCTACACCTTC
TRBJ2-7 TRBD1 NA TRBV7-9 CASSRDRGIWQYF TGTGCCAGCAGCCGGGACAGGGGCATTTGGCAGTACTTC
TRBJ2-3 NA NA TRBV7-2 CASSPRGAGTDTQYF TGTGCCAGCAGCCCTCGGGGTGCGGGCACAGATACGCAGTATTTT
TRBJ2-7 TRBD2 NA TRBV10-3 CAISESISSGTYEQYF TGTGCCATCAGTGAGTCGATATCTAGCGGAACCTACGAGCAGTACTTC
TRBJ2-5 NA NA TRBV7-9 CASSPKGGRQETQYF TGTGCCAGCAGCCCCAAAGGCGGCAGACAAGAGACCCAGTACTTC
TRBJ1-5 NA NA TRBV11-2 CASSPSGNQPQHF TGTGCCAGCAGCCCCTCAGGGAATCAGCCCCAGCATTTT
TRBJ1-6 NA NA TRBV5-1 CASSVKDSVRLRNADSPLHF TGCGCCAGCAGCGTTAAGGACAGTGTCCGATTACGCAACGCCGATTCACCCCTCCACTTT
TRBJ1-2 TRBD1 NA TRBV7-9 CASGHPGTVNGYTF TGTGCCAGCGGACATCCCGGGACAGTTAATGGCTACACCTTC
TRBJ2-7 TRBD2 NA TRBV28 CASSATSGGSSYEQYF TGTGCCAGCAGTGCAACTAGCGGGGGGAGCTCCTACGAGCAGTACTTC
TRBJ1-5 TRBD1 NA TRBV4-1 CASSQYRGEYQPQHF TGCGCCAGCAGCCAATACAGGGGAGAGTATCAGCCCCAGCATTTT
TRBJ1-4 NA NA TRBV11-2 CASSFRRSTNEKLFF TGTGCCAGCAGCTTTCGCAGATCAACTAATGAAAAACTGTTTTTT
TRBJ1-3 TRBD1 NA TRBV27 CASSTLYRGGGNTIYF TGTGCCAGCAGTACACTCTACAGGGGCGGTGGAAACACCATATATTTT
TRBJ2-7 TRBD2 NA TRBV10-3 CAISESGRDYEQYF TGTGCCATCAGTGAGTCGGGGAGGGACTACGAGCAGTACTTC
TRBJ2-7 NA NA TRBV6-5 CASSYSIGGVTYEQYF TGTGCCAGCAGTTACTCGATAGGGGGAGTTACCTACGAGCAGTACTTC
TRBJ2-7 TRBD2 NA TRBV11-2 CASSLEGLAGEYF TGTGCCAGCAGCTTAGAGGGACTAGCGGGAGAATACTTC
TRBJ2-3 TRBD2 NA TRBV6-4 CASSDGTSGTDTQYF TGTGCCAGCAGTGACGGGACTAGCGGGACAGATACGCAGTATTTT
TRBJ1-2 NA NA TRBV9 CASSVGNYDGGYTF TGTGCCAGCAGCGTAGGAAACTACGACGGTGGCTACACCTTC
TRBJ2-5 TRBD2 NA TRBV6-5 CASSSRTSGGKETQYF TGTGCCAGCAGTTCTCGGACTAGCGGGGGAAAAGAGACCCAGTACTTC
TRBJ1-2 NA NA TRBV30 CAWSAGGGYTF TGTGCCTGGAGTGCGGGGGGTGGCTACACCTTC
TRBJ2-3 NA NA TRBV10-3 CAISEPPQVRADTQYF TGTGCCATCAGTGAACCCCCACAGGTCCGAGCAGATACGCAGTATTTT
TRBJ1-1 NA NA TRBV10-1 CASRPQGTSEAFF TGCGCCAGCAGACCACAGGGCACGTCAGAAGCTTTCTTT
TRBJ1-5 NA NA TRBV12-3/TRBV12-4 CASSSGADQPQHF TGTGCCAGCAGTTCCGGAGCCGATCAGCCCCAGCATTTT
TRBJ2-3 TRBD2 NA TRBV9 CASSVGVQRKRLAGTDTQYF TGTGCCAGCAGCGTAGGAGTGCAGCGCAAGAGACTAGCGGGCACAGATACGCAGTATTTT
TRBJ1-1 TRBD1 once TRBV3-1/TRBV3-2 CASSQGGGSTEAFF TGTGCCAGCAGCCAAGGAGGGGGCAGCACTGAAGCTTTCTTT
TRBJ1-6 NA NA TRBV6-1 CASSEALVDSPLHF TGTGCCAGCAGTGAAGCGTTAGTGGATTCACCCCTCCACTTT
TRBJ2-7 TRBD1 NA TRBV11-2 CASSSYPLPGQGSYEQYF TGTGCCAGCAGCTCTTACCCCCTACCGGGACAGGGGTCCTACGAGCAGTACTTC
TRBJ2-5 NA NA TRBV6-5 CASSFREVQETQYF TGTGCCAGCAGTTTCAGGGAGGTCCAAGAGACCCAGTACTTC
TRBJ2-7 TRBD2 NA TRBV9 CASSVGSGTYEQYF TGTGCCAGCAGCGTGGGAAGCGGGACCTACGAGCAGTACTTC
TRBJ2-1 TRBD2 NA TRBV19 CASTSSGIYWEQFF TGTGCCAGCACCTCTAGCGGGATTTATTGGGAGCAGTTCTTC
TRBJ2-2 TRBD1 NA TRBV5-1 CASSLAQRTGPQNTGELFF TGCGCCAGCAGCTTGGCCCAGCGGACAGGCCCTCAAAACACCGGGGAGCTGTTTTTT
TRBJ1-1 NA NA TRBV30 CARGSEAFF TGTGCCCGAGGCTCCGAGGCTTTCTTT
TRBJ1-2 TRBD1 NA TRBV7-3 CASSLWGQGDGYTF TGTGCCAGCAGCTTGTGGGGACAGGGAGATGGCTACACCTTC
TRBJ1-4 NA NA TRBV18 CASSPPEGSAEKLFF TGTGCCAGCTCACCACCGGAGGGGTCGGCTGAAAAACTGTTTTTT
TRBJ2-3 NA NA TRBV14 CASSQVGWRMGTDTQYF TGTGCCAGCAGCCAAGTTGGGTGGAGGATGGGCACAGATACGCAGTATTTT
TRBJ1-5 NA NA TRBV20-1 CSASSGYRDQPQHF TGCAGTGCTAGTTCCGGGTACCGCGATCAGCCCCAGCATTTT
TRBJ1-5 TRBD1 NA TRBV10-2 CASSEALTGAGQPQHF TGCGCCAGCAGTGAGGCCCTGACAGGGGCGGGTCAGCCCCAGCATTTT
TRBJ2-1 TRBD1 NA TRBV4-1 CASSQVRDRRSYNEQFF TGCGCCAGCAGCCAAGTCCGGGACAGGCGCTCCTACAATGAGCAGTTCTTC
TRBJ1-5 TRBD1 once TRBV10-3 CASKQGGNQPQHF TGTGCCTCTAAACAGGGGGGCAATCAGCCCCAGCATTTT
TRBJ1-1 TRBD1 NA TRBV18 CASSPYSTGDTEAFF TGTGCCAGCTCACCATACTCGACAGGGGACACTGAAGCTTTCTTT
TRBJ2-7 TRBD1 NA TRBV5-6 CASSLLTGNGYEQYF TGTGCCAGCAGCTTATTGACAGGGAATGGGTACGAGCAGTACTTC
TRBJ2-1 NA once TRBV11-3 CASSLGPLRKQFF TGTGCCAGCAGCTTAGGCCCGCTGAGGAAGCAGTTCTTC
TRBJ1-6 NA NA TRBV6-6 CASSYSGDHYNSPLHF TGTGCCAGCAGTTATTCAGGGGACCACTATAATTCACCCCTCCACTTT
TRBJ2-5 NA NA TRBV7-6 CASSFTRGVQETQYF TGTGCCAGCAGCTTCACCCGCGGAGTCCAAGAGACCCAGTACTTC
TRBJ2-5 TRBD1 NA TRBV9 CASGQGALGETQYF TGTGCCAGCGGTCAGGGGGCGCTCGGAGAGACCCAGTACTTC
TRBJ2-2 TRBD1 NA TRBV27 CASSGGTGASWEELFF TGTGCCAGCAGCGGAGGGACAGGGGCCTCCTGGGAGGAGCTGTTTTTT
TRBJ2-7 NA NA TRBV6-2/TRBV6-3 CASSYKSISSYEQYF TGTGCCAGCAGTTACAAAAGCATAAGCTCCTACGAGCAGTACTTC
TRBJ2-5 TRBD2 once TRBV10-3 CAISGGRAGETQYF TGTGCCATCAGTGGCGGGAGGGCCGGGGAGACCCAGTACTTC
TRBJ2-2 TRBD1 NA TRBV2 CASSGTGGPGELFF TGTGCCAGCAGTGGGACAGGGGGTCCCGGGGAGCTGTTTTTT
TRBJ2-7 NA NA TRBV10-2 CASRSSGFSYEQYF TGCGCCAGCCGAAGCTCGGGGTTTAGTTACGAGCAGTACTTC
TRBJ2-1 NA NA TRBV5-1 CASSLDRLYNEQFF TGCGCCAGCAGCTTGGACAGGTTGTACAATGAGCAGTTCTTC
TRBJ2-1 NA NA TRBV3-1/TRBV3-2 CASRLGVNNEQFF TGTGCCAGCAGGCTAGGGGTCAACAATGAGCAGTTCTTC
TRBJ2-1 TRBD1 NA TRBV6-5 CASKYDRGAYNEQFF TGTGCCAGCAAATACGACAGGGGGGCCTACAATGAGCAGTTCTTC
TRBJ1-4 NA NA TRBV15 CATSRRVGEGNEKLFF TGTGCCACCAGCAGAAGGGTGGGAGAGGGTAATGAAAAACTGTTTTTT
TRBJ1-2 NA NA TRBV9 CASSVGRVDGYTF TGTGCCAGCAGCGTAGGCAGGGTTGATGGCTACACCTTC
TRBJ1-4 TRBD1 NA TRBV15 CATSGRGQGAGLWEKLFF TGTGCCACCAGCGGACGGGGACAGGGGGCAGGTCTTTGGGAAAAACTGTTTTTT
TRBJ2-1 TRBD2 NA TRBV7-2 CASSLGSGKGNEQFF TGTGCCAGCAGCTTAGGAAGCGGGAAAGGGAATGAGCAGTTCTTC
TRBJ2-5 TRBD2 NA TRBV5-4 CASSLAGGPETQYF TGTGCCAGCAGCTTAGCGGGGGGGCCCGAGACCCAGTACTTC